These T cell receptor beta chains were read from a single sample in a study of blood T cells in healthy people across ages. From the 5' RACE reads, TCRdb called clonotypes with MiXCR, one entry per CDR3 protein. The repertoire holds roughly 570,000 distinct CDR3 sequences, with 25% to 30% as singletons. The sequenced material came from blood. Source of these receptors: a woman between 70 and 85 years old in good health. Each CDR3 is given with its conserved first and last residue. D genes are given only for firm matches. Size is stated for part of the rows, as once, few or many counts, or as a class when the clone is expanded.

CASSEGFYGYAF TGTGCCAGCAGTGAGGGGTTCTATGGCTACGCCTTC TRBJ1-2 NA NA TRBV2
CSASLNTEAFF TGCAGCGCCAGCCTTAACACTGAAGCTTTCTTT TRBJ1-1 NA NA TRBV29-1
CASSSWDATNEKLFF TGTGCCAGCAGTTCCTGGGACGCAACTAATGAAAAACTGTTTTTT TRBJ1-4 once NA TRBV28
CASSSQGGFQRYEQYF TGTGCCAGCAGCTCCCAGGGGGGGTTCCAGCGGTACGAGCAGTACTTC TRBJ2-7 many NA TRBV7-2
CASSILGQPSYGYTF TGTGCCAGTAGTATTTTAGGGCAGCCTTCCTATGGCTACACCTTC TRBJ1-2 NA NA TRBV19
CSVEWPSCSNQPQHF TGCAGCGTTGAATGGCCCAGTTGTAGCAATCAGCCCCAGCATTTT TRBJ1-5 few NA TRBV29-1
CSARPGGLSTDTQYF TGCAGTGCTCGACCGGGGGGCCTTAGCACAGATACGCAGTATTTT TRBJ2-3 NA NA TRBV20-1
CASSRDGLTDTQYF TGTGCCAGCAGTCGGGACGGCCTCACAGATACGCAGTATTTT TRBJ2-3 few NA TRBV7-2
CSARPGLAADTQYF TGCAGTGCTAGACCGGGACTAGCGGCAGATACGCAGTATTTT TRBJ2-3 few TRBD2 TRBV20-1
CASSLAKNTDTQYF TGCGCCAGCAGCTTGGCCAAGAACACAGATACGCAGTATTTT TRBJ2-3 few NA TRBV5-1
CASSTDRGSNYGYTF TGTGCCAGCAGCACCGACAGGGGCTCTAACTATGGCTACACCTTC TRBJ1-2 few TRBD1 TRBV7-2
CASAIGSSSYNEQFF TGTGCCAGCGCAATCGGGTCGAGCTCCTACAATGAGCAGTTCTTC TRBJ2-1 NA NA TRBV27
CASIKGGGAVSYERYF TGTGCCAGTATAAAAGGAGGCGGGGCTGTTTCCTACGAGCGGTACTTC TRBJ2-7 once NA TRBV13
CASRFSNYEQYF TGTGCCAGCAGGTTCTCAAACTACGAGCAGTACTTC TRBJ2-7 few NA TRBV6-1
CASSQDLGGRNSPLHF TGCGCCAGCAGCCAAGATTTGGGGGGCCGAAATTCACCCCTCCACTTT TRBJ1-6 NA NA TRBV4-1
CASSYGTSGGGETQYF TGTGCCAGCAGTTACGGGACTAGCGGGGGAGGAGAGACCCAGTACTTC TRBJ2-5 NA TRBD2 TRBV7-6
CASSLAVGMNTEAFF TGTGCCAGCAGCTTAGCCGTCGGCATGAACACTGAAGCTTTCTTT TRBJ1-1 NA NA TRBV7-2